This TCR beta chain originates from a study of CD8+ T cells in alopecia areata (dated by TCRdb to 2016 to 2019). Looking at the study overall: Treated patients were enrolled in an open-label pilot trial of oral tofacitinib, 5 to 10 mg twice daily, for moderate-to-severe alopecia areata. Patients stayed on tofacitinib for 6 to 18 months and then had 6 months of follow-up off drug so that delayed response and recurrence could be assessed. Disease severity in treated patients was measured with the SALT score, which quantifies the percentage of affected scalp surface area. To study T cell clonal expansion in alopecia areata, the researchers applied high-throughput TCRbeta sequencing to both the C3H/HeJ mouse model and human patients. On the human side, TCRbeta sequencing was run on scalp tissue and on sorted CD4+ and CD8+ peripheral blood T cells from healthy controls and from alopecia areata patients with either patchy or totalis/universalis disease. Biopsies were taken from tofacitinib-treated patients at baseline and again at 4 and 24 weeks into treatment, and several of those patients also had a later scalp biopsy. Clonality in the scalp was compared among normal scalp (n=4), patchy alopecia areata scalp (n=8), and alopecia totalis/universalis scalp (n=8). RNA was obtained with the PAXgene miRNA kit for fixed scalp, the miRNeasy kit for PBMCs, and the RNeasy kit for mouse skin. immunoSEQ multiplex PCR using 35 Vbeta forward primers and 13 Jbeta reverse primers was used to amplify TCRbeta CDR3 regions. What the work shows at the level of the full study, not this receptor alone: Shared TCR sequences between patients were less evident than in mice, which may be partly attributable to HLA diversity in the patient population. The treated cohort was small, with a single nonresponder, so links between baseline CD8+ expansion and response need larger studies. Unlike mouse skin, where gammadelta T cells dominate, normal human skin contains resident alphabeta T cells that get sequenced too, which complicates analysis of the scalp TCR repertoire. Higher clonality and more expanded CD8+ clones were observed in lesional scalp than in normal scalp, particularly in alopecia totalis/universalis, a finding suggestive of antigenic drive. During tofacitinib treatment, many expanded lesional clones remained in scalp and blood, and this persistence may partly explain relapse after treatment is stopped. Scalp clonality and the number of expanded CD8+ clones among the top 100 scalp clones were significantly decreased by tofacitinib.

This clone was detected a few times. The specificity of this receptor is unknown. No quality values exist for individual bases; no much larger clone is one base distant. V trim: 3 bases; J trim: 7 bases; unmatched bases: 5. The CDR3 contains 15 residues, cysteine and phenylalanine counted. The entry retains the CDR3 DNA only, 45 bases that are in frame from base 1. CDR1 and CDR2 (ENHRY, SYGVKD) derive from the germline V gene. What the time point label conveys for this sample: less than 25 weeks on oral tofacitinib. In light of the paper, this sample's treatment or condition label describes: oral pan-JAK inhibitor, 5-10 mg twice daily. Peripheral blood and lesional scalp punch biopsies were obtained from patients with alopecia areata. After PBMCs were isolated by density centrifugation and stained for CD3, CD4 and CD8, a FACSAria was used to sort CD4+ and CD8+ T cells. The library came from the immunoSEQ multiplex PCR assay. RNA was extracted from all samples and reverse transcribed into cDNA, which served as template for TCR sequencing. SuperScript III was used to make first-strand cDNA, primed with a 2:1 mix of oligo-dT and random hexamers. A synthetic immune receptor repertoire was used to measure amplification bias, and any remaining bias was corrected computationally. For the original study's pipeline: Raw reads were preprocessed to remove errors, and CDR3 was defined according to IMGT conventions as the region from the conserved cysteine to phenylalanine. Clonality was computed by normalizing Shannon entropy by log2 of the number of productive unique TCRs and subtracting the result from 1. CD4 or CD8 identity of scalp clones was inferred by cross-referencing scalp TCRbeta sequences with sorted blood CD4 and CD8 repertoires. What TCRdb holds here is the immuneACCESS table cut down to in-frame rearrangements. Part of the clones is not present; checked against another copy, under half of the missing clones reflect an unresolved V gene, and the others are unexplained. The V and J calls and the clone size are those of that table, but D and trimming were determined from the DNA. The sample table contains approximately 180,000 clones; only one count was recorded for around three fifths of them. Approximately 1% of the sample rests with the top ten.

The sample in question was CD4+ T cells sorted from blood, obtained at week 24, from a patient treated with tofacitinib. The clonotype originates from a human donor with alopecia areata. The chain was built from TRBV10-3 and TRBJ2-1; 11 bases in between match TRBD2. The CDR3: CAISDLAGGPNEQFF. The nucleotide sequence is TGTGCCATCAGTGACTTAGCGGGGGGGCCTAATGAGCAGTTCTTC.